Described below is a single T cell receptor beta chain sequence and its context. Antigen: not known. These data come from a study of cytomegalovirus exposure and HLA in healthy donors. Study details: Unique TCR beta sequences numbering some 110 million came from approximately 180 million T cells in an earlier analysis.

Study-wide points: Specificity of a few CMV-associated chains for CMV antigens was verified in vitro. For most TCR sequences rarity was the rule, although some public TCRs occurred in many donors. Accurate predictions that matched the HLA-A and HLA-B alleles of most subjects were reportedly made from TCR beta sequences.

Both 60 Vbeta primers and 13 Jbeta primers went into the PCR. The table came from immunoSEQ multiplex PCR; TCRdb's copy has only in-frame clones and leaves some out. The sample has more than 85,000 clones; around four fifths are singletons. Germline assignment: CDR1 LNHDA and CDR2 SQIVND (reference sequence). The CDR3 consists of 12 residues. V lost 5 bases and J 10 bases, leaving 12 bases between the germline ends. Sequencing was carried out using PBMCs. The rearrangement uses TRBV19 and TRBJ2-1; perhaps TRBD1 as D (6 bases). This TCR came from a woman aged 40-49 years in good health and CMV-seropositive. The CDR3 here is CASSQQGGEQFF. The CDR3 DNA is TGTGCCAGTAGTCAACAGGGTGGCGAGCAGTTCTTC.